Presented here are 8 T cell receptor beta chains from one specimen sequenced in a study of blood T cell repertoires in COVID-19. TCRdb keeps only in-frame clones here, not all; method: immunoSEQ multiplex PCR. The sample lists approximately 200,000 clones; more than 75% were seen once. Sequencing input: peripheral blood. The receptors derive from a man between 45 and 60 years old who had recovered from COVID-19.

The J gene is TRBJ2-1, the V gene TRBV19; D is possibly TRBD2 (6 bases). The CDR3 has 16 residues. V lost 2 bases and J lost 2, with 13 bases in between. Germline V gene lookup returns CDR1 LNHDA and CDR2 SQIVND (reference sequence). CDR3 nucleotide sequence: TGTGCCAGTAGTATACGCGGGGAGAGCACCTACAATGAGCAGTTCTTC. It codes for CASSIRGESTYNEQFF.

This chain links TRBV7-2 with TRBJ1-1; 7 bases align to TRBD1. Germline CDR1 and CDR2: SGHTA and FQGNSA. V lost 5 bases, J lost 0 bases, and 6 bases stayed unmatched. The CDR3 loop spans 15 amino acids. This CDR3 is CASSMWGQLNTEAFF. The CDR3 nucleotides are TGTGCCAGCAGCATGTGGGGACAGTTGAACACTGAAGCTTTCTTT.

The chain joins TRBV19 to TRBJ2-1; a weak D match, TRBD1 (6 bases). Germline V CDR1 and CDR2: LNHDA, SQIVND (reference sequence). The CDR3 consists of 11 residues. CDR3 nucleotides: TGTGGGGCAGGGGAGTTGGATGAGCAGTTCTTC. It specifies CGAGELDEQFF.

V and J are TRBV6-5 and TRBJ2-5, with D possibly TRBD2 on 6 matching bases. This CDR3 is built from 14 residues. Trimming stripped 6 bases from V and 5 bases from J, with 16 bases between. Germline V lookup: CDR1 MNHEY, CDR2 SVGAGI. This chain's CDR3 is CASRKELAGETQYF. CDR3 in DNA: TGTGCCAGCAGGAAGGAACTAGCTGGGGAGACCCAGTACTTC.

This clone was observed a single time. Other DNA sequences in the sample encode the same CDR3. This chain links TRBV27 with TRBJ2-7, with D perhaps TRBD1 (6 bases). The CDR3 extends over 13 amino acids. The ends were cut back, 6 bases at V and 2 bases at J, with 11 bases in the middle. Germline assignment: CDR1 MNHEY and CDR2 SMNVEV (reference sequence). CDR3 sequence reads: CASSPQGTYEQYF. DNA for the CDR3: TGTGCCAGCAGCCCGCAGGGGACCTACGAGCAGTACTTC.

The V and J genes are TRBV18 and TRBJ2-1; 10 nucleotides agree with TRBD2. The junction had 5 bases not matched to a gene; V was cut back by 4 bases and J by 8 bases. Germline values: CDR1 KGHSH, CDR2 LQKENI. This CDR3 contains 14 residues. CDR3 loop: CASSRSGRAYEQFF. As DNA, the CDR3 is TGTGCCAGCTCACGGAGCGGGAGGGCCTATGAGCAGTTCTTC.

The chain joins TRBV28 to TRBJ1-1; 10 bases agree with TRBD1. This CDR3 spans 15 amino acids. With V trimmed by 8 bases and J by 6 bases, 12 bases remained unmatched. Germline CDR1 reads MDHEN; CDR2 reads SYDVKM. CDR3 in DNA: TGTGCCAGCCCTAGGGACAGGGGATTCTTCTCTGAAGCTTTCTTT. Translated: CASPRDRGFFSEAFF.

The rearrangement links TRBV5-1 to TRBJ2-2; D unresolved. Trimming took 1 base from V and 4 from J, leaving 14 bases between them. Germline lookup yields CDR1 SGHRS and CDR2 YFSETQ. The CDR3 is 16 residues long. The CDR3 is CASSLNSGVSTGELFF. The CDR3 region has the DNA TGCGCCAGCAGCTTGAACTCGGGTGTTAGCACCGGGGAGCTGTTTTTT.